Following are 5 T cell receptor beta chains from one sample sequenced in a study of cytomegalovirus exposure and HLA in healthy donors. The PCR made use of 60 Vbeta and 13 Jbeta primers. The assay was immunoSEQ multiplex PCR, and TCRdb's table has in-frame clones only and misses some. Found here are 200,000 or so clones, 75% to 80% of them singletons; the top ten hold around 1.8%. The sequenced sample consisted of PBMCs. The receptors stem from a man younger than 35 in good health and CMV-seronegative.

The chain is built from TRBV11-2 and TRBJ2-7; 8 bases align to TRBD1. The CDR3 spans 16 residues. With V trimmed by 1 base and J by 0 bases, 5 bases remained unmatched. CDR1 is SGHAT and CDR2 is FQNNGV in the germline V gene. In DNA, the CDR3 is TGTGCCAGCAGCTTAGTGAGCAGGGGGCACTCCTACGAGCAGTACTTC. Translated, it gives CASSLVSRGHSYEQYF.

The rearrangement joins TRBV19 to TRBJ1-1; the D is unclear. Per the germline V gene, CDR1 is LNHDA and CDR2 is SQIVND (reference sequence). The CDR3 covers 18 residues. Trimming shortened V by 3 bases and J by 1 base, and 21 bases separated the two germline ends. The CDR3 DNA follows: TGTGCCAGTAGTATTCTTCTCATGGCCAAGGAGGGGAACACTGAAGCTTTCTTT. This gives the protein CASSILLMAKEGNTEAFF. Based on the CDR3 plus reference TRBV19 and TRBJ1-1, the full variable domain is DGGITQSPKYLFRKEGQNVTLSCEQNLNHDAMYWYRQDPGQGLRLIYYSQIVNDFQKGDIAEGYSVSREKKESFPLTVTSAQKNPTAFYLCASSILLMAKEGNTEAFFGQGTRLTVV.

The V call is TRBV13, the J call TRBJ1-4; tentatively, D is TRBD1 (5 bases). With 3 bases removed from V and 0 bases from J, the gap between germline ends came to 8 bases. The V gene's germline CDR1 is PRHDT and CDR2 FYEKMQ (reference sequence). The CDR3 runs 15 residues. The CDR3: CASSFRGATNEKLFF. CDR3 sequence (DNA): TGTGCCAGCAGCTTCCGGGGGGCAACTAATGAAAAACTGTTTTTT.

The chain recombines TRBV7-8 with TRBJ2-7, with a weak D call TRBD2 (5 bases). Per germline, CDR1 SGHVS and CDR2 FQNEAQ. This CDR3 is 14 amino acids long. The V and J ends lost 3 bases and 2 bases respectively, with 11 bases between them. CDR3 sequence: CASSFSSGAYEQYF. CDR3 sequence (DNA): TGTGCCAGCAGCTTCTCATCCGGGGCCTACGAGCAGTACTTC.

The J gene is TRBJ2-2, the V gene TRBV27, with 9 positions matching TRBD1. Trimming took 5 bases from V and 5 from J; bases not matched to a gene: 3. The germline V gene has CDR1 MNHEY and CDR2 SMNVEV (reference sequence). The CDR3 contains 14 residues. CDR3 residues: CASSPGTGTGELFF. The DNA for the CDR3 is TGTGCCAGCAGTCCCGGGACAGGGACCGGGGAGCTGTTTTTT.